The clone carrying this TCR beta chain was recorded a few times. The sample originates from a study of blood T cell repertoires in COVID-19. On the study more broadly: The United States, Italy and Spain were the sources of the acute and convalescent COVID-19 samples. The cDNA or gDNA used as material had been derived from T cells, B-cell-depleted T cells, or PBMCs.

Authors' analysis steps: Reference gene primer amplification in the assay estimated nucleated cell counts. Generated by immunoSEQ multiplex PCR, the TCRdb table keeps only in-frame clones and is missing some. From that table come the V and J calls and clone size; the DNA was used to work out D and trimming. The repertoire holds approximately 180,000 clones, approximately 90% seen once, with roughly a fifth in the top ten. The CDR3 totals 15 residues. The junction had 3 bases not matched to a gene; V was cut back by 3 bases and J by 0 bases. Germline values: CDR1 MNHNS, CDR2 SASEGT. The TCR comes from a man aged 55 to 70 with active or convalescent COVID-19. J is TRBJ2-3 and V is TRBV6-1; 7 nucleotides match TRBD1. The sequenced sample consisted of peripheral blood. This CDR3 is CASSDLTGSTDTQYF. In DNA, the CDR3 is TGTGCCAGCAGTGATTTGACAGGGAGCACAGATACGCAGTATTTT.